The sequence of this T cell receptor (beta chain) was determined in a study of OX40 agonist ivuxolimab in advanced cancers. About the study: Patients assigned to dose escalation were diagnosed with hepatocellular carcinoma, melanoma, renal cell or head and neck cancer. Points from the study as a whole: In the 0.1 to 3.0 mg/kg range, CD4+ and CD8+ blood T cells had expanded clonally by week 6. Antigens targeted by the expanded peripheral T cells were not determined.

Here immunoSEQ multiplex PCR was the method, and the copy in TCRdb shows in-frame clones only, minus some. The sample has roughly 97,000 clones, less than 90% seen once. CDR3 length equals 18 residues. Germline loops: CDR1 SGDLS, CDR2 YYNGEE. Unmatched junction bases numbered 16, after V lost 4 bases and J lost 4 bases. Anyone with autoimmune disease history or systemic immunosuppression was excluded. Details on this clone: The antigen is unknown.

The origin of this receptor is an adult with an advanced solid tumor such as melanoma, head and neck, liver or kidney cancer. The source was CD4+ or CD8+ T cells sorted from blood, collected in a trial of the OX40 agonist ivuxolimab. The chain carries TRBV9 and TRBJ2-3; 9 nucleotides align to TRBD2. The CDR3 region has the DNA TGTGCCAGCAGCTTCACCCCACACGTAGCGGGGGCCCCAGATACGCAGTATTTT. As protein: CASSFTPHVAGAPDTQYF.